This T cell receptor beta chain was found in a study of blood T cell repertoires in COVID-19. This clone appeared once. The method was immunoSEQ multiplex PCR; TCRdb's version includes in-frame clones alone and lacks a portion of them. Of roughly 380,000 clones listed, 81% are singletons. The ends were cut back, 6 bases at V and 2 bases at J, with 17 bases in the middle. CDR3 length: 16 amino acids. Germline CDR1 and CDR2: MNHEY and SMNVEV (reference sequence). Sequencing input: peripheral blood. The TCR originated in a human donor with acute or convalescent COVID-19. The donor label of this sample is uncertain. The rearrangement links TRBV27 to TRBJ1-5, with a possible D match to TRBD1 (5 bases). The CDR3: CASSPGRGRGNQPQHF. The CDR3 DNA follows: TGTGCCAGCAGCCCGGGGAGGGGCCGGGGCAATCAGCCCCAGCATTTT.